Below are 17 T cell receptor beta chains sequenced from a single sample in a study of T cell responses to AZD1222 COVID-19 vaccine. Assay used: immunoSEQ multiplex PCR; TCRdb lists only in-frame clones, some missing. The sample has around 130,000 clones; roughly 86% are singletons. Here the sequenced sample was peripheral blood, taken 28 days after the second AZD1222 dose. The receptors were gathered from an adult who received the AZD1222 COVID-19 vaccine.

The chain combines TRBV23-1 with TRBJ1-2; D gene unclear. TRBV23-1 is designated an ORF whose function remains uncertain. Deletions cut 0 bases from V and 2 bases from J, with 7 bases between. This CDR3 is 14 amino acids long. The CDR3 DNA sequence: TGCGCCAGCAGTCAATCGGACGAAAACTATGGCTACACCTTC. Protein sequence: CASSQSDENYGYTF.

This chain joins TRBV2 and TRBJ1-6; D is unresolved. V shed 3 bases and J shed 9 bases, with 9 bases lying between them. CDR3 length: 13 amino acids. Germline V gives CDR1 SNHLY, CDR2 FYNNEI. CDR3 amino acids: CASSDEGGSPLHF. The DNA for the CDR3 is TGTGCCAGCAGTGATGAGGGTGGTTCACCCCTCCACTTT.

The chain carries TRBV19 and TRBJ1-2; D might be TRBD1 (5 bases). The V and J ends lost 3 bases and 2 bases respectively, with 7 bases between them. CDR3 size: 13 residues. CDR1 LNHDA and CDR2 SQIVND come from the germline V gene (reference sequence). The CDR3 reads CASSIRDNYGYTF. The CDR3 DNA reads as TGTGCCAGTAGTATCCGGGACAACTATGGCTACACCTTC.

The chain couples TRBV30 to TRBJ2-7; perhaps TRBD1 as D (5 bases). Trimming took off 5 bases at V and 7 bases at J, with 24 bases between the two ends. Germline CDR1 and CDR2: GTSNPN and SVGIG (reference sequence). The CDR3 covers 15 residues. CDR3 DNA sequence: TGTGCCTGGGGCAGGGTCCAGGTCGGATCTGGGGAGCAGTACTTC. It encodes CAWGRVQVGSGEQYF.

The chain employs TRBV19 and TRBJ1-5, with no clear D. Germline assignment: CDR1 LNHDA and CDR2 SQIVND (reference sequence). With 4 bases removed from V and 4 bases from J, the gap between germline ends came to 11 bases. This CDR3 comprises 14 residues. The CDR3 protein is CASSTHPGNQPQHF. In nucleotides, the CDR3 is TGTGCCAGTAGTACCCACCCGGGAAATCAGCCCCAGCATTTT.

DNA for the CDR3: TGTGCCAGCAGCCCCCCCCCTGGGGCTTTCTTT. It encodes CASSPPPGAFF. The chain couples TRBV7-9 to TRBJ1-1; D ambiguous. The CDR3 runs to 11 residues. CDR1 is SEHNR and CDR2 is FQNEAQ in the germline V gene (reference sequence). The V gene lost 5 bases and the J gene lost 11 bases, with 12 bases spanning the gap.

The chain is built from TRBV6-5 and TRBJ2-7, with D possibly matching TRBD2 (5 bases). Germline lookup yields CDR1 MNHEY and CDR2 SVGAGI. Trimming pared 4 bases from V and 13 bases from J, leaving 20 bases between. The CDR3 is 13 residues long. This CDR3 reads CASSSGSSSREYF. The CDR3 coding sequence is TGTGCCAGCAGTTCCGGGTCCTCATCGAGGGAATACTTC.

The chain employs TRBV7-9 and TRBJ1-4; unclear D gene. Trimming took off 1 base at V and 0 bases at J, with 6 bases between the two ends. The V gene's germline CDR1 is SEHNR and CDR2 FQNEAQ (reference sequence). This CDR3 has 15 residues. The DNA for the CDR3 is TGTGCCAGCAGCTTAGGGTCAACAACTAATGAAAAACTGTTTTTT. This translates into CASSLGSTTNEKLFF.

The rearrangement joins TRBV30 to TRBJ1-1; a possible D gene is TRBD1 (5 bases). V lost 5 bases to trimming and J lost 0 bases, with 10 bases between them. Germline-derived CDR1 and CDR2 are GTSNPN and SVGIG (reference sequence). The CDR3 loop spans 13 amino acids. The CDR3 sequence: CAWGTGMNTEAFF. Written as DNA, the CDR3 is TGTGCCTGGGGGACGGGAATGAACACTGAAGCTTTCTTT.

The chain couples TRBV6-5 to TRBJ2-1; possible D gene TRBD1, 6 bases. Germline V gene sequence: CDR1 MNHEY, CDR2 SVGAGI. The length of the CDR3 is 14 residues. V lost 6 bases and J lost 0, with 9 bases in between. The CDR3 loop is CASRDRTSYNEQFF. CDR3 sequence (DNA): TGTGCCAGCAGAGACAGGACCTCCTACAATGAGCAGTTCTTC.

This clone was seen only a few times. The CDR3 coding sequence is TGTGCCAGCAGTTCCCTAGGGGAAGGGGCTGATTATGGCTACACCTTC. Protein: CASSSLGEGADYGYTF. This chain uses TRBV7-8 with TRBJ1-2, with D tentatively TRBD1 (5 bases). Trimming removed 6 bases from V and 5 bases from J, with 22 bases in between. The germline gives CDR1 SGHVS, CDR2 FQNEAQ. The CDR3 has 16 residues.

This clone has just a few counts. J is TRBJ2-5 and V is TRBV2; 10 positions agree with TRBD2. The junction had 7 bases not matched to a gene; V was cut back by 4 bases and J by 2 bases. The germline CDR1 and CDR2 sequences are SNHLY and FYNNEI. The CDR3 length is 16 residues. In DNA form, the CDR3 reads TGTGCCAGCAGTGGATCTAGCGGGGGTCTGCAAGAGACCCAGTACTTC. Residues: CASSGSSGGLQETQYF.

The rearrangement joins TRBV6-5 to TRBJ2-3, with 8 bases that match TRBD2. Germline V gene lookup returns CDR1 MNHEY and CDR2 SVGAGI. The CDR3 has 15 amino acids. Trimming cost V 5 bases and J 1 base; bases outside gene matches: 5. CDR3 in DNA: TGTGCCAGCAGTACCGGGCGGGGGGGCACAGATACGCAGTATTTT. This codes for CASSTGRGGTDTQYF.

In nucleotides, the CDR3 is TGTGCCAGCAGTGACAGGGGGCTGACCGGGGAGCTGTTTTTT. Translated, it gives CASSDRGLTGELFF. V is TRBV2 and J is TRBJ2-2; 8 nucleotides agree with TRBD1. CDR3 length: 14 amino acids. Germline CDR1 is SNHLY and CDR2 is FYNNEI. V lost 3 bases, J lost 5 bases, and 2 bases stayed unmatched.

This sequence joins TRBV30 and TRBJ1-1; 7 bases align to TRBD1. Germline V gene sequence: CDR1 GTSNPN, CDR2 SVGIG (reference sequence). The CDR3 consists of 15 residues. V was pared by 7 bases and J by 0 bases, with 11 bases of the junction left unmatched. CDR3 nucleotide sequence: TGTGCCTTGTACCCGGGACAGAGTATGAACACTGAAGCTTTCTTT. Its protein product is CALYPGQSMNTEAFF.

The chain uses TRBV3-1 (or the pseudogene TRBV3-2) and TRBJ2-5; D is perhaps TRBD2 (5 bases). CDR1 LGHDT and CDR2 YNNKEL come from the germline V gene (reference sequence). The CDR3 spans 17 residues. Trimming removed 6 bases at V and 5 bases at J, with 25 bases between. The CDR3 nucleotides read TGTGCCAGCAGGCTGGATATAAGCGGTGACTCCTCCGAGACCCAGTACTTC. Its translation is CASRLDISGDSSETQYF.

The chain carries TRBV6-5 and TRBJ1-1, with D possibly matching TRBD1 (6 bases). Per germline, CDR1 MNHEY and CDR2 SVGAGI. Trimming took off 6 bases at V and 8 bases at J, with 13 bases between the two ends. CDR3 length: 12 amino acids. The CDR3 is CASRARGSEAFF. In nucleotides, the CDR3 is TGTGCCAGCAGGGCCAGGGGATCGGAAGCTTTCTTT.